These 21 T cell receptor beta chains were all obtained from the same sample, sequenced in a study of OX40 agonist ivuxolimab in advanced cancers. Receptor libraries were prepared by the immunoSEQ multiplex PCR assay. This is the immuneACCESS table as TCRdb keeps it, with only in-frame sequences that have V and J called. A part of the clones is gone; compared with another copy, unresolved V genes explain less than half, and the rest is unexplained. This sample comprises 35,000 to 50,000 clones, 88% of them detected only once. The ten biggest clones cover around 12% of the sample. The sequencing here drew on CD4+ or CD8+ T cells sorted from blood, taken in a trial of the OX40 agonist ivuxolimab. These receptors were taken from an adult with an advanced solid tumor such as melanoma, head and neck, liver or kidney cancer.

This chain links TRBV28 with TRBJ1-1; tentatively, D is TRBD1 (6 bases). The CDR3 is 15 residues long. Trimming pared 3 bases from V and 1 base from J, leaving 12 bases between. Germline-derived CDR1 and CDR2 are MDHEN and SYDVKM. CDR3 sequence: CASSFRGRGNTEAFF. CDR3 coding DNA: TGTGCCAGCAGTTTCAGGGGCAGGGGGAACACTGAAGCTTTCTTT.

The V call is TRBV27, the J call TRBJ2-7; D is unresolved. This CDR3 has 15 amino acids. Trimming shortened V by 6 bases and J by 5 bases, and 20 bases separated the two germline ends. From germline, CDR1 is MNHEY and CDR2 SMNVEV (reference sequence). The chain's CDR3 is CASRFFNDQKNEQYF. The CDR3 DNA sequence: TGTGCCAGCAGGTTTTTCAACGATCAAAAAAACGAGCAGTACTTC.

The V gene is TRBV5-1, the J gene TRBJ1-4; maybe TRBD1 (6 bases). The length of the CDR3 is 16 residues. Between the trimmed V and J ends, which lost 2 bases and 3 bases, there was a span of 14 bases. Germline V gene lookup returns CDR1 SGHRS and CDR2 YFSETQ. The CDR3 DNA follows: TGCGCCAGCAGCTTCTACAGGGCGAGAGCTAATGAAAAACTGTTTTTT. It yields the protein CASSFYRARANEKLFF.

The CDR3 DNA sequence: TGTGCCAGCAGTCCGGACCATGGGGCCTACGAGCAGTACTTC. Amino acids: CASSPDHGAYEQYF. The chain uses TRBV6-5 and TRBJ2-7; D is unresolved. CDR1 is MNHEY and CDR2 is SVGAGI in the germline V gene. The CDR3 sequence is 14 residues long. The V and J ends lost 5 bases and 2 bases respectively, with 13 bases between them.

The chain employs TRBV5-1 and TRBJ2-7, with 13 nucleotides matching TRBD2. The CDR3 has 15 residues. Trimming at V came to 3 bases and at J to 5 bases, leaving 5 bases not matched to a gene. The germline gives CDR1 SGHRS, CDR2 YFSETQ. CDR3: CASSWTGTSGDEQYF. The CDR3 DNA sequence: TGCGCCAGCAGCTGGACCGGGACTAGCGGGGACGAGCAGTACTTC.

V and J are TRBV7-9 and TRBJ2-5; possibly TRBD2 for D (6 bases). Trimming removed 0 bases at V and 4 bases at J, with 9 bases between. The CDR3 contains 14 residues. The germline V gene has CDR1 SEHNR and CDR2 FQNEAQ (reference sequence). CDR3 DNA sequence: TGTGCCAGCAGCTTAGCGGGAGGAAGAGAGACCCAGTACTTC. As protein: CASSLAGGRETQYF. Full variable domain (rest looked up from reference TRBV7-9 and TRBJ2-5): DTGVSQNPRHKITKRGQNVTFRCDPISEHNRLYWYRQTLGQGPEFLTYFQNEAQLEKSRLLSDRFSAERPKGSFSTLEIQRTEQGDSAMYLCASSLAGGRETQYFGPGTRLLVL.

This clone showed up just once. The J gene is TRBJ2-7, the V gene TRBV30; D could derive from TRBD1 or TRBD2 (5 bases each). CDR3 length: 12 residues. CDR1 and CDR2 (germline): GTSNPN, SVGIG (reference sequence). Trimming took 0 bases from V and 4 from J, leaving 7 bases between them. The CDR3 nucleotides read TGTGCCTGGAGTGTCTGGGGGTACGAGCAGTACTTC. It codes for CAWSVWGYEQYF.

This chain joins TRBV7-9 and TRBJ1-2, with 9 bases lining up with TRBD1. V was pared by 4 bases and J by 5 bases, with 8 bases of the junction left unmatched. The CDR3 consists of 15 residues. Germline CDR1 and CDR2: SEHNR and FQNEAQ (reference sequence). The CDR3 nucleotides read TGTGCCAGCAGCTACGGGACAGGGCCCCGGTATGGCTACACCTTC. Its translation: CASSYGTGPRYGYTF.

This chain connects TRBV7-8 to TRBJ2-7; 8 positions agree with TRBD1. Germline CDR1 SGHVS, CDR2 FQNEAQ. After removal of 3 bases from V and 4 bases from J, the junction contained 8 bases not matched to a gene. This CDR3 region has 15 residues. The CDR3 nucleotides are TGTGCCAGCAGCTTCTTTCAGGGGGCAGCGTACGAGCAGTACTTC. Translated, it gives CASSFFQGAAYEQYF.

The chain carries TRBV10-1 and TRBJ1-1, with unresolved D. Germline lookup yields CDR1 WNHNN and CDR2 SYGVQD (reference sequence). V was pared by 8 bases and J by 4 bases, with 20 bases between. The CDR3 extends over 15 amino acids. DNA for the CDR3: TGCGCCAGCTCTAAGGACCCCCAACGGGGCACTGAAGCTTTCTTT. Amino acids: CASSKDPQRGTEAFF.

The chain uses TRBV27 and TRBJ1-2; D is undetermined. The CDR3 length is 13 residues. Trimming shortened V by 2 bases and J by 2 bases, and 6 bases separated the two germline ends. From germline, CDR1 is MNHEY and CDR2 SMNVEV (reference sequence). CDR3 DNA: TGTGCCAGCAGTTTACGGATAAACTATGGCTACACCTTC. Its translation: CASSLRINYGYTF.

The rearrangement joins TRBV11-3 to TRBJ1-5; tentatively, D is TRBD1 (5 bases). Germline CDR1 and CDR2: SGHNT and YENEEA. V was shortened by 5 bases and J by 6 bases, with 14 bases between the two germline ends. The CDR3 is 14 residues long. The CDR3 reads CASSRGGEPQPQHF. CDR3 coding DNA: TGTGCCAGCAGCCGGGGGGGTGAGCCTCAGCCCCAGCATTTT.

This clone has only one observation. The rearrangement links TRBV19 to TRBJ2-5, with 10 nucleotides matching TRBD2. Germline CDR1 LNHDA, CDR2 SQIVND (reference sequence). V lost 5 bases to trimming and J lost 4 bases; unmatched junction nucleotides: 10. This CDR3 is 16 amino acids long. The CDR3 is CASSPRSSGSSETQYF. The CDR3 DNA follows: TGTGCCAGTAGTCCCCGTTCTAGCGGGAGTTCAGAGACCCAGTACTTC. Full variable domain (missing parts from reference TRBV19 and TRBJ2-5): DGGITQSPKYLFRKEGQNVTLSCEQNLNHDAMYWYRQDPGQGLRLIYYSQIVNDFQKGDIAEGYSVSREKKESFPLTVTSAQKNPTAFYLCASSPRSSGSSETQYFGPGTRLLVL.

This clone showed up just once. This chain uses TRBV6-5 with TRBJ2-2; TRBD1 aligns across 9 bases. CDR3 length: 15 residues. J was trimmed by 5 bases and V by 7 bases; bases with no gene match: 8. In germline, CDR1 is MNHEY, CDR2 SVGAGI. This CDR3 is CASTNRGQYTGELFF. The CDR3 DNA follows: TGTGCCAGCACCAACAGGGGGCAATATACCGGGGAGCTGTTTTTT.

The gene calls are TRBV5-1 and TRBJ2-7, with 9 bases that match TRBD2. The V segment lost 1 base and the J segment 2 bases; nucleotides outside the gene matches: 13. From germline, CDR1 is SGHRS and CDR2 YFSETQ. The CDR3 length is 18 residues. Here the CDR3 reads CASSLRGLATIQTYEQYF. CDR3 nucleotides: TGCGCCAGCAGCTTGCGGGGACTAGCCACAATTCAGACCTACGAGCAGTACTTC.

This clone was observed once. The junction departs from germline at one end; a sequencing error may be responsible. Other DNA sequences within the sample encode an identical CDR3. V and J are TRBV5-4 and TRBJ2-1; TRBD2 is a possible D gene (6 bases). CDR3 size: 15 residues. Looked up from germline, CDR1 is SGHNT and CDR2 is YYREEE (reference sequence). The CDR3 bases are TGCGCCAGCAGCCAAGAGGGACTCCCTTACAATGAGCAGTTCTTC. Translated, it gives CASSQEGLPYNEQFF.

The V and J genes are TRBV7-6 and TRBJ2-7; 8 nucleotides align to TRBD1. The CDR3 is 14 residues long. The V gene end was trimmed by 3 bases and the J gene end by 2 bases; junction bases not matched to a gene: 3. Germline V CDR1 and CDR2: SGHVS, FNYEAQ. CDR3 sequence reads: CASSFRDRTYEQYF. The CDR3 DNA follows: TGTGCCAGCAGCTTCCGGGACAGGACCTACGAGCAGTACTTC.

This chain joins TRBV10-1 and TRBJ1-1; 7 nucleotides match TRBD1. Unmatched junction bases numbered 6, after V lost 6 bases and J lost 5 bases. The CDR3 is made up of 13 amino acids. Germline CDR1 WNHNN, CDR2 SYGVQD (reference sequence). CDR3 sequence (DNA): TGCGCCAGCAGAGATACAGGGGTTACTGAAGCTTTCTTT. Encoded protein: CASRDTGVTEAFF.

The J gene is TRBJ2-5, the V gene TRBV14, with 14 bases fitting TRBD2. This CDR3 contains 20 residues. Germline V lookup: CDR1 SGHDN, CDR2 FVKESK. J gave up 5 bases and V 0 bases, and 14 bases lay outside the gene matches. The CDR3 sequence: CASSQDPIFSGLAGVETQYF. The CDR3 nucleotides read TGTGCCAGCAGCCAAGACCCAATTTTCTCGGGACTAGCGGGAGTTGAGACCCAGTACTTC.

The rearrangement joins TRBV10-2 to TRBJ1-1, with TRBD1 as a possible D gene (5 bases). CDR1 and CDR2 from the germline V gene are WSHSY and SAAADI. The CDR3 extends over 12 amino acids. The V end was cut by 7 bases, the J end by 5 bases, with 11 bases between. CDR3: CASKGRGTEAFF. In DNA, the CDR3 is TGCGCCAGCAAGGGGAGAGGAACTGAAGCTTTCTTT.

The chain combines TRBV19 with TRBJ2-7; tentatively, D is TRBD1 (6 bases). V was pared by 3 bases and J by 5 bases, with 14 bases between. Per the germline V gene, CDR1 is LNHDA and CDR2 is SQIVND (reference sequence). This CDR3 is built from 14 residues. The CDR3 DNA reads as TGTGCCAGTAGTATTGTGGGGGCGTCAAACGAGCAGTACTTC. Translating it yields CASSIVGASNEQYF.